This is a list of T cell receptor beta chains from one sample in a study of untreated major depressive disorder. Clones were read by immunoSEQ multiplex PCR, and TCRdb kept only the in-frame ones, dropping some. The top ten hold approximately 0.32% of the sample, which has tens of thousands of clones, around 93% seen once. Specimen: CD4+ T cells from PBMCs. These receptors came from a man aged 30 to 45 in good health. Both conserved end residues are part of each CDR3. The D gene is left open where the match is weak. Part of the rows lack a size; the others show once, few, many or a class for expanded clones.

v_call	d_call	j_call	clone_size	cdr3_nt	cdr3_aa
TRBV4-2	NA	TRBJ1-2	few	TGTGCCAGCAGCCAAGATTCCCCCTATGGCTACACCTTC	CASSQDSPYGYTF
TRBV27	NA	TRBJ2-2	NA	TGTGCCAGCAGTTTAAGGTTAGGGAACACCGGGGAGCTGTTTTTT	CASSLRLGNTGELFF
TRBV7-2	TRBD1	TRBJ1-2	NA	TGTGCCAGCAGCTCTTACAGGGGGCTGGCCTATGGCTACACCTTC	CASSSYRGLAYGYTF
TRBV6-1	NA	TRBJ2-1	NA	TGTGCCACCAACGATATTACGGACCGGGGTGATGAGCAGTTCTTC	CATNDITDRGDEQFF
TRBV12-5	NA	TRBJ2-7	NA	TGTGCTAGTGGTTCCAGACCCCTGGTGGACGAGCAGTACTTC	CASGSRPLVDEQYF
TRBV4-1	NA	TRBJ1-3	NA	TGCGCCAGCAGCCAGGATATATTGAGCTCTGGAAACACCATATATTTT	CASSQDILSSGNTIYF
TRBV18	TRBD1	TRBJ1-1	NA	TGTGCCAGCTCACCTAGCCAGGGGGCGATGAACACTGAAGCTTTCTTT	CASSPSQGAMNTEAFF
TRBV4-3	NA	TRBJ2-3	once	TGCGCCAGCAGCATCTCCAGGCGCCAGGGTACGCAGTATTTT	CASSISRRQGTQYF
TRBV18	TRBD1	TRBJ1-2	NA	TGTGCCAGCTCACCATGGGACAGGGGGCACGGCTACACCTTC	CASSPWDRGHGYTF
TRBV6-5	NA	TRBJ1-5	NA	TGTGCCAGCAGTTACTTACAGGTTGGGGATCAGCCCCAGCATTTT	CASSYLQVGDQPQHF
TRBV11-2	TRBD1	TRBJ1-2	NA	TGTGCCAGCAGCTCACTTTCCGGGACAGGGGGCCTCCGACACTATGGCTACACCTTC	CASSSLSGTGGLRHYGYTF
TRBV7-6	TRBD1	TRBJ1-2	NA	TGTGCCAGCAGCACCGAGACAGGGGGTCCTATTCGAGATTACTATGGCTACACCTTC	CASSTETGGPIRDYYGYTF
TRBV7-8	NA	TRBJ1-1	NA	TGTGCCAGCAGCTCGAGTAGGAACACTGAAGCTTTCTTT	CASSSSRNTEAFF
TRBV7-2	NA	TRBJ2-7	NA	TGTGCCAGCAGCTTAGAGGGTCCCTACGAGCAGTACTTC	CASSLEGPYEQYF
TRBV2	TRBD1	TRBJ1-1	NA	TGTGCCACCCCCCGGAAAACAGGGGGCACTGAAGCTTTCTTT	CATPRKTGGTEAFF
TRBV5-4	NA	TRBJ1-2	NA	TGTGCCAGCAGCTTCGTCAGGGCAGATGGCTACACCTTC	CASSFVRADGYTF
TRBV9	NA	TRBJ2-2	NA	TGTGCCAGCAGCCCAAGGACGGGGTTGGCGGGGGAGCTGTTTTTT	CASSPRTGLAGELFF